Below are 13 T cell receptor beta chains sequenced from a single sample in a study of Graves' ophthalmopathy and Graves' hyperthyroidism. Amplification targeted the TCR beta CDR3 regions, with RNA transcripts as the source material. RT-PCR was first run with HTBI primers, then multiplex PCR in a second round. TCRdb ran MiXCR on the multiplex PCR reads and lists one entry per CDR3 protein. This repertoire shows around 1,000,000 distinct CDR3 sequences, about 38% found once; its top ten account for more than 9.5%. Sequenced sample: peripheral blood or thyroid tissue (not recorded which). These receptors all stem from an adult man with Graves' hyperthyroidism.

The chain recombines TRBV2 with TRBJ1-2, with 7 bases identical to TRBD1. The CDR3 totals 14 residues. Germline V gives CDR1 SNHLY, CDR2 FYNNEI. V dropped 3 bases and J dropped 3; count of bases not matched to a gene: 4. CDR3 DNA: TGTGCCAGCAGTGACAGGGGGGCGGACTATGGCTACACCTTC. The encoded protein is CASSDRGADYGYTF.

This clonotype was found many times. V usage is TRBV5-5 and J usage is TRBJ1-1; D remains unclear. Trimming removed 4 bases at V and 3 bases at J, with 16 bases between. Germline loops: CDR1 SGHKS, CDR2 YYEKEE (reference sequence). This CDR3 spans 15 amino acids. CDR3 DNA: TGTGCCAGCAGCCCTCTCGGGCGAGCCCACACTGAAGCTTTCTTT. Translated, it gives CASSPLGRAHTEAFF.

CDR3 residues: CASSSPNRGLGNTIYF. In nucleotides, the CDR3 is TGTGCCAGCAGCTCTCCGAACAGGGGGCTTGGAAACACCATATATTTT. V gene TRBV11-2 combines with J gene TRBJ1-3, with TRBD1 matching 9 bases. With 4 bases clipped from V and 3 bases from J, the junction kept 7 bases outside the gene matches. The CDR3 runs to 16 residues. Germline V gives CDR1 SGHAT, CDR2 FQNNGV.

V is TRBV14 and J is TRBJ2-7, with D perhaps being TRBD1 or TRBD2 (5 bases each). The germline gives CDR1 SGHDN, CDR2 FVKESK. The CDR3 length is 16 residues. V was clipped by 3 bases and J by 6 bases, with 21 bases between them. CDR3: CASSQISGTSHLEQYF. CDR3 nucleotides: TGTGCCAGCAGCCAGATCTCCGGGACGAGTCACCTCGAGCAGTACTTC.

The rearrangement joins TRBV5-1 to TRBJ2-7, with a possible D match to TRBD1 (5 bases). The CDR3 sequence is 14 residues long. The V end was cut by 4 bases, the J end by 5 bases, with 16 bases between. The V gene's germline CDR1 is SGHRS and CDR2 YFSETQ. The CDR3 DNA follows: TGCGCCAGCAGCGGGGTTGAAGGGGTCGACGAGCAGTACTTC. Its translation: CASSGVEGVDEQYF.

In regard to this clonotype: A read error may be the cause here, since a much bigger clone is one base away. The V call is TRBV2, the J call TRBJ2-7; maybe TRBD1 (5 bases). This CDR3 is 12 amino acids long. Trimming removed 3 bases at V and 7 bases at J, with 10 bases between. CDR1 SNHLY and CDR2 FYNNEI come from the germline V gene. CDR3 loop: CASSDRVREQYV. In DNA form, the CDR3 reads TGTGCCAGCAGTGACAGGGTACGGGAGCAGTACGTC.

This clonotype was counted ten times or more. The chain recombines TRBV6-5 with TRBJ2-5; the D is unclear. The CDR3 is 13 residues long. V lost 7 bases and J 5 bases, leaving 14 bases between the germline ends. The germline V gene has CDR1 MNHEY and CDR2 SVGAGI. Written as DNA, the CDR3 is TGTGCCAGCATCGCCCCGAGTCATGAGACCCAGTACTTC. This sequence encodes CASIAPSHETQYF.

J is TRBJ2-5 and V is TRBV3-2; the D segment call TRBD2 is taken from the table without a DNA check. TRBV3-2 has pseudogene status. This CDR3 is built from 17 residues. The chain's CDR3 is CASSQLSSGGHQETQYF. DNA for the CDR3: TGTGCCAGCAGCCAACTCTCTAGCGGGGGACACCAAGAGACCCAGTACTTC.

This clonotype was seen a few times. The V call is TRBV12-3 or TRBV12-4, the J call TRBJ1-5; 9 bases fit TRBD1. V lost 0 bases, J lost 5 bases, and 5 bases stayed unmatched. The length of the CDR3 is 16 residues. The CDR3 is CASSLASGTGYQPQHF. The CDR3 bases are TGTGCCAGCAGTTTAGCGTCAGGGACAGGGTATCAGCCCCAGCATTTT.

Many counts were recorded for this clonotype. This sequence joins TRBV7-9 and TRBJ1-2; no firm D call. This CDR3 contains 14 residues. Per the germline V gene, CDR1 is SEHNR and CDR2 is FQNEAQ (reference sequence). Trimming cost V 11 bases and J 4 bases, with 20 bases left between them. The CDR3 sequence is CAGDGVGGRYGYTF. The CDR3 coding sequence is TGTGCCGGCGATGGGGTGGGCGGACGCTATGGCTACACCTTC.

The chain uses TRBV4-3 and TRBJ2-5; maybe TRBD1 (6 bases). Germline assignment: CDR1 LGHNA and CDR2 YSLEER. The CDR3 is 15 amino acids. The V and J ends lost 3 bases and 3 bases respectively, with 14 bases between them. The CDR3 loop is CASSQPGTTEETQYF. The DNA for the CDR3 is TGCGCCAGCAGCCAGCCCGGGACAACTGAAGAGACCCAGTACTTC.

This clonotype was observed at least ten times. This rearrangement joins TRBV29-1 to TRBJ1-2; D not resolved. The CDR3 spans 13 residues. The V end was cut by 4 bases, the J end by 1 base, with 10 bases between. Per the germline V gene, CDR1 is SQVTM and CDR2 is ANQGSEA. CDR3 sequence reads: CSVGAGVNYGYTF. The DNA for the CDR3 is TGCAGCGTTGGGGCAGGAGTTAACTATGGCTACACCTTC.

The chain links TRBV5-1 to TRBJ2-7; 12 bases are a match to TRBD1. The germline gives CDR1 SGHRS, CDR2 YFSETQ. This CDR3 has 16 amino acids. J gave up 4 bases and V 4 bases, and 9 bases lay outside the gene matches. Here the CDR3 DNA reads TGCGCCAGCAGCCTTACCCCGGGACAGGGGGCTTACGAGCAGTACTTC. As protein: CASSLTPGQGAYEQYF.